The source of this T cell receptor beta chain is a study of T cells in Graves' hyperthyroidism and ophthalmopathy. TCR beta CDR3 regions were amplified from RNA transcripts. The HTBI set primed first-round TCR CDR3 RT-PCR. TCRdb re-analysed the multiplex PCR reads in MiXCR, keeping a single row per CDR3 protein. The data hold about 200,000 distinct CDR3 sequences, with roughly 18% observed a single time. The CDR3 contains 16 residues. Deletions cut 1 base from V and 0 bases from J, with 12 bases between. In germline, CDR1 is SGHTA, CDR2 FQGNSA. This clonotype was recorded many times. The V call is TRBV7-2, the J call TRBJ2-5; TRBD2 is a possible D gene (5 bases). Source material: blood. This clonotype was obtained from a man in his forties with Graves' hyperthyroidism. The CDR3 region has the DNA TGTGCCAGCAGCTTAGTTGGGAGCTCGTACCAAGAGACCCAGTACTTC. It yields the protein CASSLVGSSYQETQYF.